This T cell receptor beta chain is from a study of identical twins (dated by TCRdb to 2016 to 2017). Regarding the complete study: TCR alpha and beta repertoires from monozygotic twins, unrelated adults of various ages and cord blood were deep-sequenced to test whether fetal clonotypes persist. To rule out contamination, the twin experiments were replicated at different times with different library preparation protocols. On the study overall, not on this receptor specifically: Fewer insertions were carried by abundant cord blood beta clonotypes, a similar but weaker trend appeared in young adult naive repertoires, and no such trend appeared in memory repertoires. Because the same donors could not be followed over many years, conclusions were based on cross-sectional statistical analysis. Out-of-frame TCR alpha sharing in monozygotic twins was systematically underestimated by recombination models, whereas sharing between unrelated individuals was in agreement with the recombination models. Invariant T cells such as MAIT and iNKT could partly confound zero-insertion analyses, though diverse VJ usage argued against this for most clonotypes. Compared with coincidental sharing between unrelated individuals, an excess of low generation-probability sequences was observed among out-of-frame TCR alpha sequences shared between twins. Excess twin sharing in beta out-of-frame sequences was weaker because fewer shared sequences lowered the signal-to-noise ratio.

This clonotype was recorded many times. Its antigen has not been determined. No base qualities exist here, and no much larger clone lies one base off it. The library was built by means of 5' RACE. The listed sequencing device is Illumina HiSeq 2000. A universal primer binding site was introduced by template switching, and a unique molecular identifier was present in the final cDNA, enabling accurate counting of TCR cDNA molecules. Specific primers in the conserved constant-segment region were used to synthesize first-strand cDNA for the TCR alpha and beta chains. To control for contamination, every cDNA library was double barcoded, receiving both a SMART-Mk sample barcode and Illumina barcodes. TruSeq adapter sequences along with Illumina sample barcodes were introduced in two successive PCR steps. Sequencing of the TCR alpha and beta cDNA libraries was done on the Illumina HiSeq platform using custom primers. On the study's bioinformatics: Unique molecular identifiers were extracted from raw reads with MiGEC, and CDR3 positions were determined with MiXCR. Recombination models were inferred per individual with the repgenHMM and IGoR tools using an EM algorithm. The tcR package in R was used for shared clonotype analysis, with sharing normalized by the product of cloneset sizes. Out-of-frame nonproductive sequences were analyzed to study raw recombination free of thymic and clonal selection effects. TCRdb handled the public reads itself, with Q25 trimming in fastp and clone calling in MiXCR, and kept productive beta chains. Each entry merges the rows of one CDR3 protein and shows their most common DNA and genes. These V and J calls are TCRdb output, not the study's own analysis. The sample includes around 280,000 distinct CDR3 sequences, with roughly 8.6% observed a single time. Clones ranked in the top ten supply approximately 2% of the sample.

CDR1 and CDR2, looked up from the germline V gene, are SGHVS and FNYEAQ. Counted from cysteine to phenylalanine, this CDR3 has 15 amino acids. Only CDR3 DNA remains: 45 bases, in frame from the first base. V and J lose 7 bases and 5 bases, and a span of 17 bases separates them. All donors were healthy Caucasians. Three pairs of female monozygotic twins, all aged roughly 18 to 30 years, made up the twin cohort. Miltenyi CD45RO+ enrichment and human naive T-cell isolation kits were used to isolate memory (CD45RO+) and naive T cells from PBMC. The data also belong to a second study, concerning yellow fever vaccine responses in identical twins. As that second study puts it: According to the authors, in identical twins the way T cells responded to vaccination appeared partly convergent and partly personalized. In identical twins, the study followed T cell clones that responded to the vaccine with precision.

The chain couples TRBV7-6 to TRBJ2-2; too little of a D gene remains to name it. Sequencing input: memory (CD45RO+) T cells sorted from blood. Explained via the paper, the cell subset or site label denotes: CD45RO+ enriched T cells. The clonotype comes from a woman under 30 in good health. The CDR3 has the sequence CASTPALVGTGELFF. The nucleotide sequence is given as TGTGCCAGCACCCCAGCCCTAGTCGGGACCGGGGAGCTGTTTTTT.